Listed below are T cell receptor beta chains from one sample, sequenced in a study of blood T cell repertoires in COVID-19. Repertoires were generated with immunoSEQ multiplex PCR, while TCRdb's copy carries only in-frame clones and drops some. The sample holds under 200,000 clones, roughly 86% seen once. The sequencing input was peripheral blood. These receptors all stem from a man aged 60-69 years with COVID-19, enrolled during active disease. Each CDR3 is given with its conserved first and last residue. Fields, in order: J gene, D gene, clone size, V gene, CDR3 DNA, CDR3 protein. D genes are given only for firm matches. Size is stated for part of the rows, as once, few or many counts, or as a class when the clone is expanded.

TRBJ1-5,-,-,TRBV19,TGTGCCAGTACATTTAGCAATCAGCCCCAGCATTTT,CASTFSNQPQHF
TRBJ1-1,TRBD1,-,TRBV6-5,TGTGCCAGCAGTTACTCTTGGCAGGGGGGTGCTGAAGCTTTCTTT,CASSYSWQGGAEAFF
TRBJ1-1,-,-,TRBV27,TGTGCCAGCAGTTTTGGGAACCGGCGAGGGACTGAAGCTTTCTTT,CASSFGNRRGTEAFF
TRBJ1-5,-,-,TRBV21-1,TGTGCCAGCAGCAAAATAGATCAGCCCCAGCATTTT,CASSKIDQPQHF
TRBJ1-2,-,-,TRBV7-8,TGTGCCAGCAGCCCGCGGACAGATGGCTACACCTTC,CASSPRTDGYTF
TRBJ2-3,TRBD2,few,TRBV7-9,TGTGCCAGCAGCCCCCGCAGGTACAATAGCGGGAGGCCAGATACGCAGTATTTT,CASSPRRYNSGRPDTQYF
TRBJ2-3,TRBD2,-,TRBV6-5,TGTGCCAGCAGTAGTAGCGGGAGATGGACAGATACGCAGTATTTT,CASSSSGRWTDTQYF
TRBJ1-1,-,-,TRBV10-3,TGTGCCATCAGTCTGGACAGATTCTCGGCTTTCTTT,CAISLDRFSAFF
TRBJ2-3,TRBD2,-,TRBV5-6,TGTGCCAGCAGTGTATGGTTTGGATTCGGGAGGGGGGATACGCAGTATTTT,CASSVWFGFGRGDTQYF
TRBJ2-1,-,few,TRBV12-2,TGTGCAAGTCGCCCATCCCTTCGGGGGATCTGTCGCAATGAGCAGTTCTTC,CASRPSLRGICRNEQFF
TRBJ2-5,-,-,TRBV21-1,TGTGCCAGCAACGTACCCCCCCGAAAGGGGAGGAAAGAGACCCAGTACTTC,CASNVPPRKGRKETQYF
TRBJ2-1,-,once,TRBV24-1,TGTGCCACCAGTGATGCACAGATAAGCTCCTACAATGAGCAGTTCTTC,CATSDAQISSYNEQFF
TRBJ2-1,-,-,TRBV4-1,TGCGCCAGCAGCCGAGCAGCAGCGACGGGCTACAATGAGCAGTTCTTC,CASSRAAATGYNEQFF
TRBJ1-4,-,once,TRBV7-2,TGTGCCAGCAGCTCATCAGGGACACTGCTTGAAAAACTGTTTTTT,CASSSSGTLLEKLFF
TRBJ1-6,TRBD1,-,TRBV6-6,TGTGCCAGCAGTCCCCGGGACAGGGGGATGGGTAATTCACCCCTCCACTTT,CASSPRDRGMGNSPLHF
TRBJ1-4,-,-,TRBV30,TGTGCCTGGAGTGACTGGGGCAAGGTTCTGTTTTTT,CAWSDWGKVLFF
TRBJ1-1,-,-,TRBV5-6,TGTGCCAGCAGCCTAAAGGTTGGGTCAGGGGTTATCACTGAAGCTTTCTTT,CASSLKVGSGVITEAFF
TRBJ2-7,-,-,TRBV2,TGTGCCAGCATGCTTCCGGTCGGTTCCTACGAGCAGTACTTC,CASMLPVGSYEQYF
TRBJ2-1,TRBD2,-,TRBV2,TGTGCCAGCAGTCCCGGTAGCGGGAGTTTCTACAATGAGCAGTTCTTC,CASSPGSGSFYNEQFF
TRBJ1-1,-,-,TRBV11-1,TGTGCCAGCAGCTTAGGGGAGAGCACTGAAGCTTTCTTT,CASSLGESTEAFF
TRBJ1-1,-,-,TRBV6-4,TGTGCCAGCAGTGACGAGGGAGGAACTGAAGCTTTCTTT,CASSDEGGTEAFF
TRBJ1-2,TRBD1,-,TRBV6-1,TGTGCCAGCAGTGAACAGGGGGCTTCAGCTAACTATGGCTACACCTTC,CASSEQGASANYGYTF
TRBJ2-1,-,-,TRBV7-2,TGTGCCAGCGGACTAAACGGGGCAAGCTCCTACAATGAGCAGTTCTTC,CASGLNGASSYNEQFF
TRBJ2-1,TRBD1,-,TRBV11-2,TGTGCCAGCAGCTCGGGACAGGGGGCATACAATGAGCAGTTCTTC,CASSSGQGAYNEQFF
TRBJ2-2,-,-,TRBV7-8,TGTGCCAGCAGTTCGGGAGTCAAGACCGGGGAGCTGTTTTTT,CASSSGVKTGELFF
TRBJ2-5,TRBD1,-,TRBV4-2,TGTGCCAGCAGCCATGACCCGGGACAGTCAGAGACCCAGTACTTC,CASSHDPGQSETQYF
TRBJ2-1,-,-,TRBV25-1,TGTGCCAGCACCCGACTAGATGAGCAGTTCTTC,CASTRLDEQFF
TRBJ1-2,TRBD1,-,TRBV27,TGTGCCAGCAGTCTTGCCGGGACAGGGGACTATGGCTACACCTTC,CASSLAGTGDYGYTF
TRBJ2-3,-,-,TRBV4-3,TGCGCCAGCAGCCAAAACTACGGGAGCACAGATACGCAGTATTTT,CASSQNYGSTDTQYF
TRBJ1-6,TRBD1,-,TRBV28,TGTGCCAGCAGTTCAGGGGGCATTAATTCACCCCTCCACTTT,CASSSGGINSPLHF
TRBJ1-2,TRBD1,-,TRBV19,TGTGCCAGTAGTAACCAGTGGAGAGGGGGCAGTGGCTACACCTTC,CASSNQWRGGSGYTF
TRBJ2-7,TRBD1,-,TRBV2,TGTGCCAGCAGGGGGGGACAGGGTATTTCCGAGCAGTACTTC,CASRGGQGISEQYF
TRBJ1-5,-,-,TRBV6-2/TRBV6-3,TGTGCCAGCAGTTACTCGTTTTCGATGAAGTCAGGGAATTATCAGCCCCAGCATTTT,CASSYSFSMKSGNYQPQHF
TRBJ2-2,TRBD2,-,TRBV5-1,TGCGCCAGCACCCCCCGTGCGGGAGGTGGCACCGGGGAGCTGTTTTTT,CASTPRAGGGTGELFF
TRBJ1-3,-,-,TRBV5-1,TGCGCCAGCAGCTTGCTGAGCTCTGGAAACACCATATATTTT,CASSLLSSGNTIYF
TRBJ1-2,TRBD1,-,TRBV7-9,TGTGCCAGCAGCTCCGGCCAGGGGGCCTATGGCTACACCTTC,CASSSGQGAYGYTF
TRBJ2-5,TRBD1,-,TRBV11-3,TGTGCCAGCAGCTTGTTGACAGGGGGCCGTGAGACCCAGTACTTC,CASSLLTGGRETQYF
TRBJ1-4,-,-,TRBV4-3,TGCGCCAGCAGCCAGGAGGGGAAAAATGAAAAACTGTTTTTT,CASSQEGKNEKLFF
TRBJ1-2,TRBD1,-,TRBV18,TGTGCCAGCTCACCATTCCGGGACAGGGGTGGCTACACCTTC,CASSPFRDRGGYTF
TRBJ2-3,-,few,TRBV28,TGTGCCAGCAGCCTGACAGGACCGCCAGATACGCAGTATTTT,CASSLTGPPDTQYF
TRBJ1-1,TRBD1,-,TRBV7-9,TGTGCCAGCAGCTTCACAGGGGGCTTGTACACTGAAGCTTTCTTT,CASSFTGGLYTEAFF
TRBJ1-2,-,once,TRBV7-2,TGTGCCAGCAGCCCCGGGGGTTCAGGGATAGATGGCTACACCTTC,CASSPGGSGIDGYTF